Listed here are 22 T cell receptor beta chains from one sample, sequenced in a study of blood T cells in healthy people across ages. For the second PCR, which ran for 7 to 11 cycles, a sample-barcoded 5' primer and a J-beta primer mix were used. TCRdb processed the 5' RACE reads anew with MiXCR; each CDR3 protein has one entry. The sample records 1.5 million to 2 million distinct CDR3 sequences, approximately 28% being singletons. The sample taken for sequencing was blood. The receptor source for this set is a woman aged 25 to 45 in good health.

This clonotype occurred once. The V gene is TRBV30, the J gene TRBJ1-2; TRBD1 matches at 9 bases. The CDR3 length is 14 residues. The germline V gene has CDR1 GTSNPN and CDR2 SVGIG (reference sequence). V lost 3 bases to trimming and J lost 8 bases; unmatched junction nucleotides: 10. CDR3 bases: TGTGCCTGGAGCTCCCGGGACAGGGTGTCGGGCTACACCTTC. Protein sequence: CAWSSRDRVSGYTF.

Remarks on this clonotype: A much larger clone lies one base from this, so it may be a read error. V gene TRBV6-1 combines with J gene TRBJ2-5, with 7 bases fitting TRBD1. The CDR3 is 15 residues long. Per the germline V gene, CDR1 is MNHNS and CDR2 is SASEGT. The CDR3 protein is CASSAHPTGQESQYF. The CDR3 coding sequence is TGTGCCAGCAGCGCTCACCCGACAGGGCAAGAGTCCCAGTACTTC.

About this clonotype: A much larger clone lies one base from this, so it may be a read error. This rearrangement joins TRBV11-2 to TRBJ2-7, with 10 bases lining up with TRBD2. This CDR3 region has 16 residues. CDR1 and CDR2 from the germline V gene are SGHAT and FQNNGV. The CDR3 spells CAGSTDLAGDSYEQYF. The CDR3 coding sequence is TGTGCCGGCAGCACAGACCTAGCGGGGGACTCCTACGAGCAGTACTTC.

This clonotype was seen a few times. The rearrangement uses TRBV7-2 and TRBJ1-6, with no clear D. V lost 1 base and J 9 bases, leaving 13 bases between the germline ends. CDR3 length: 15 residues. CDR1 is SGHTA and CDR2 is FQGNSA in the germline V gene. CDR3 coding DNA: TGTGCCAGCAGCTTAGGTGCAAGCGTTGGTTCACCCCTCCACTTT. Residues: CASSLGASVGSPLHF.

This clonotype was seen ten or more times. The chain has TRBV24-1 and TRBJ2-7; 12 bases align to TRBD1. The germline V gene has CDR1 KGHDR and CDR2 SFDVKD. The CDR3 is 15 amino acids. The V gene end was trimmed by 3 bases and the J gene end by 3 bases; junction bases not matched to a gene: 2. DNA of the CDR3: TGTGCCACCAGTGATGGGACAGGGGGCATCTACGAGCAGTACTTC. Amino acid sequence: CATSDGTGGIYEQYF.

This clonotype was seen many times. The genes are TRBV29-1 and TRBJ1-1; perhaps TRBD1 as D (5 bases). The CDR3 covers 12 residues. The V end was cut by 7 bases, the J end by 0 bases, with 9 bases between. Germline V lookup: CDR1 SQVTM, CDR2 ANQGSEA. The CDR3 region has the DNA TGCAGCGGGGGACGGATGAACACTGAAGCTTTCTTT. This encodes CSGGRMNTEAFF.

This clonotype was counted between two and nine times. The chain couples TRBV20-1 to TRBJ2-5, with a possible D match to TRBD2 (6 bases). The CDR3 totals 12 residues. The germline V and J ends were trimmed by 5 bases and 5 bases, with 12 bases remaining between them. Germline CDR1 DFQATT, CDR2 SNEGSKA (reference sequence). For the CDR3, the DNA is TGCAGTGCTCAGGAGGGGTGGGAGACCCAGTACTTC. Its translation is CSAQEGWETQYF.

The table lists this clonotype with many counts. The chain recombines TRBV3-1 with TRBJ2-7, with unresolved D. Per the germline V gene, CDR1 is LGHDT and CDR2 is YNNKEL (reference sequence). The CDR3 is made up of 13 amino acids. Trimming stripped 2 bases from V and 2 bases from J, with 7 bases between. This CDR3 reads CASSQRSAYEQYF. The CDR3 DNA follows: TGTGCCAGCAGCCAACGTTCAGCCTACGAGCAGTACTTC.

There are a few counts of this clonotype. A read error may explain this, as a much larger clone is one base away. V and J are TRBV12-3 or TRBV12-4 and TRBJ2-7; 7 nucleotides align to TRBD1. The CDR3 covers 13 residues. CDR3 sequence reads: CVSSFAGGYEQYF. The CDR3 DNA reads TGTGTCAGCAGTTTTGCAGGGGGCTACGAGCAGTACTTC.

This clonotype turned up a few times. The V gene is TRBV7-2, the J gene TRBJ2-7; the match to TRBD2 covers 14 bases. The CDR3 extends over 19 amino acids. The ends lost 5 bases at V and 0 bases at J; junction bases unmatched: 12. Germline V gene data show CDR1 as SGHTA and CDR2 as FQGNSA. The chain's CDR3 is CASSRVAGTSGGSSYEQYF. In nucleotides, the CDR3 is TGTGCCAGCAGCCGGGTCGCGGGGACTAGCGGGGGTAGCTCCTACGAGCAGTACTTC. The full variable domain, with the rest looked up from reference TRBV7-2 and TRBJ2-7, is GAGVSQSPSNKVTEKGKDVELRCDPISGHTALYWYRQSLGQGLEFLIYFQGNSAPDKSGLPSDRFSAERTGGSVSTLTIQRTQQEDSAVYLCASSRVAGTSGGSSYEQYFGPGTRLTVT.

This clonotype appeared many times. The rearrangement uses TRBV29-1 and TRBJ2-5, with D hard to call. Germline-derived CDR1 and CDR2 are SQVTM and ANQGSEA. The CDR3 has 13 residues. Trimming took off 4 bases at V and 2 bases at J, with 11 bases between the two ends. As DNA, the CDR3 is TGCAGCGTTGTGTTACTGCCGCAAGAGACCCAGTACTTC. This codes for CSVVLLPQETQYF.

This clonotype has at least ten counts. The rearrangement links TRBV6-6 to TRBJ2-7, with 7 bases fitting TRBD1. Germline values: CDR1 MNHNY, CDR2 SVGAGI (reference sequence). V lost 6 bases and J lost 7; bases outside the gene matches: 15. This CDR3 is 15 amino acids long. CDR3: CASRLRTGGLREQYF. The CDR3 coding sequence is TGTGCCAGCAGGCTCCGGACAGGAGGTCTACGAGAGCAGTACTTC.

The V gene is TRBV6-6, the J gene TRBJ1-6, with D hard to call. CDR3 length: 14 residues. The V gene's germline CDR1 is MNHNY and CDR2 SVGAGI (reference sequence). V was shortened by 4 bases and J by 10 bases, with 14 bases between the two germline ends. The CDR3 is CASSSHDPGSPLHF. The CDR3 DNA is TGTGCCAGCAGTTCTCATGACCCGGGCTCACCCCTCCACTTT.

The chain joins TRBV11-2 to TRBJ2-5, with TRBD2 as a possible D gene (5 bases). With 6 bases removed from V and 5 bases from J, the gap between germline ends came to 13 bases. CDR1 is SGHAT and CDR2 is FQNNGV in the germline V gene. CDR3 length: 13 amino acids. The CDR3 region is CASRDFLGETQYF. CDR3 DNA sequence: TGTGCCAGCAGGGACTTCCTGGGGGAGACCCAGTACTTC.

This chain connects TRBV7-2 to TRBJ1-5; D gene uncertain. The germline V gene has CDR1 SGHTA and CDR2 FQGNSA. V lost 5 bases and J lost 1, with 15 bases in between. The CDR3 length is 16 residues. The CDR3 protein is CASSPSHRASNQPQHF. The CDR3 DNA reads TGTGCCAGCAGCCCTTCTCACCGGGCCAGCAATCAGCCCCAGCATTTT.

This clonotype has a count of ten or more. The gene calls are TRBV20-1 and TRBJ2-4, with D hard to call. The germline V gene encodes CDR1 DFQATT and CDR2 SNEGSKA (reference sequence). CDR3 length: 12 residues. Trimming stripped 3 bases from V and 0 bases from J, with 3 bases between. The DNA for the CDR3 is TGCAGTGCTAGGGGAGCCAAAAACATTCAGTACTTC. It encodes CSARGAKNIQYF.

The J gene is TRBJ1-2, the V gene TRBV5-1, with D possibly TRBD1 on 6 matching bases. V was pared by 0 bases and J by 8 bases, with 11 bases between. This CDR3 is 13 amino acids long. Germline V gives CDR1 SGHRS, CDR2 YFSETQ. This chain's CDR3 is CASSLVWGRGYTF. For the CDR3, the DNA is TGCGCCAGCAGCTTGGTCTGGGGGCGAGGCTACACCTTC.

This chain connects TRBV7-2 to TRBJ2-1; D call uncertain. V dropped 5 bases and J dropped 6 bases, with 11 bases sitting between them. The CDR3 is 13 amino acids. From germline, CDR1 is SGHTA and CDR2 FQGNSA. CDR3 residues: CASSLHMANEQFF. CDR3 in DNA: TGTGCCAGCAGCCTGCACATGGCCAATGAGCAGTTCTTC.

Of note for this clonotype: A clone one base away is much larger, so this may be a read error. CDR3 DNA: TGCAGCGTTGAAATCCGCTCTGGGGCCAACGTCCGGACTTTC. Residues: CSVEIRSGANVRTF. The chain recombines TRBV29-1 with TRBJ2-6, with a possible D match to TRBD1 (5 bases). Germline CDR1 SQVTM, CDR2 ANQGSEA. CDR3 size: 14 residues.

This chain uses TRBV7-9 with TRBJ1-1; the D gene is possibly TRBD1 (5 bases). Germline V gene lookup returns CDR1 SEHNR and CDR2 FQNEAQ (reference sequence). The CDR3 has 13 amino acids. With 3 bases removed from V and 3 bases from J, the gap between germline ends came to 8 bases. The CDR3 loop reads CASSFGQHTEAFF. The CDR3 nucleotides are TGTGCCAGCAGCTTCGGACAACACACTGAAGCTTTCTTT.

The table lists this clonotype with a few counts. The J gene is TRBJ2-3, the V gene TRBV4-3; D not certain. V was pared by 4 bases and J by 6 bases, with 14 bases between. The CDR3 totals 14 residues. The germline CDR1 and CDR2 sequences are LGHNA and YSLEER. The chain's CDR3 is CASSLSQMRDTQYF. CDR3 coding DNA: TGCGCCAGCAGCCTAAGTCAAATGAGGGATACGCAGTATTTT.

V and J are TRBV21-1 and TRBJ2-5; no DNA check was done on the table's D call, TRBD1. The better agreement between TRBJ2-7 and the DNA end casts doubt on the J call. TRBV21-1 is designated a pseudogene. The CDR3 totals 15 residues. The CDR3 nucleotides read TGTGCCAGCAGCAAAGCTTGGGGCAGCTCCTACGAGCAGTACTTC. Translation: CASSKAWGSSYEQYF.